The clone carrying this T cell receptor (beta chain) came up a few times. Its antigen remains unidentified. This CDR3 is built from 20 residues. Trimming shortened V by 1 base and J by 2 bases, and 30 bases separated the two germline ends. Germline lookup yields CDR1 DFQATT and CDR2 SNEGSKA (reference sequence). Treatment denoted: roughly 10-day PBMC culture with coronavirus spike peptide pools or control peptides (ViraFEST assay). During the years 2011-2018, before the COVID-19 pandemic, the unexposed donor's CD4+ T cells were collected. The sample originates from a study of vaccination and CD4 T cells after COVID-19. Study conclusions and caveats: In median terms, SARS-CoV-2-reactive clonotypes went from approximately 23 to 38, a nonsignificant rise.

The Oncomine TCR Beta short-read assay was what sequenced the DNA obtained from cultured CD4+ T cells. Once CD4+ T cells had been cultured, genomic DNA was extracted from them. TCRdb processed the PCR reads anew with MiXCR; each CDR3 protein has one entry. The table has more than 9,000 distinct CDR3 sequences, roughly a third seen once. This sequence joins TRBV20-1 and TRBJ2-7; D unclear. The sequenced sample was CD4+ T cells from blood, cultured in vitro. This clonotype originated in a human donor in good health. The CDR3 spells CSARVCPNRKRYQFPYEQYF. DNA of the CDR3: TGCAGTGCTAGAGTGTGCCCCAACCGCAAACGCTATCAGTTCCCCTACGAGCAGTACTTC.